The 18 T cell receptor beta chains in this list originate from one sample, sequenced in a study of blood T cell repertoires in COVID-19. Data came from immunoSEQ multiplex PCR; TCRdb stores just in-frame clones and leaves some out. This sample yields around 210,000 clones, of which approximately 80% are seen a single time; over 6% belongs to the top ten. Sequencing used peripheral blood. All receptors derive from a woman of 80 years or more with COVID-19, enrolled during active disease.

The chain has TRBV6-5 and TRBJ2-7; 11 bases fit TRBD1. CDR3 length equals 15 residues. CDR1 and CDR2 from the germline V gene are MNHEY and SVGAGI. V was pared by 6 bases and J by 5 bases, with 9 bases of the junction left unmatched. The CDR3 bases are TGTGCCAGCAGATTATTAGGGACAGGGGGACACGAGCAGTACTTC. Protein sequence: CASRLLGTGGHEQYF.

The chain has TRBV5-6 and TRBJ2-5; 7 bases line up with TRBD1. The CDR3 runs 15 residues. Germline-derived CDR1 and CDR2 are SGHDT and YYEEEE. V shed 4 bases and J 4 bases; nucleotides not matched to a gene: 10. The CDR3 DNA sequence: TGTGCCAGCAGCCTTCGGACAGGTCGGGGAGAGACCCAGTACTTC. This codes for CASSLRTGRGETQYF. Together with reference TRBV5-6 and TRBJ2-5, the CDR3 gives the full variable domain: DAGVTQSPTHLIKTRGQQVTLRCSPKSGHDTVSWYQQALGQGPQFIFQYYEEEERQRGNFPDRFSGHQFPNYSSELNVNALLLGDSALYLCASSLRTGRGETQYFGPGTRLLVL.

This chain connects TRBV2 to TRBJ2-5, with D possibly TRBD2 on 5 matching bases. Trimming cost V 6 bases and J 5 bases, with 16 bases left between them. Germline lookup yields CDR1 SNHLY and CDR2 FYNNEI. This CDR3 region has 14 residues. This chain's CDR3 is CASSGRVQGETQYF. In DNA, the CDR3 is TGTGCCAGCAGCGGGCGGGTGCAAGGCGAGACCCAGTACTTC.

This clone was picked up a small number of times. V usage is TRBV19 and J usage is TRBJ2-1; TRBD2 matches 10 bases. Unmatched junction bases numbered 7, after V lost 5 bases and J lost 0 bases. CDR3 length: 17 amino acids. Germline V gene sequence: CDR1 LNHDA, CDR2 SQIVND (reference sequence). In DNA, the CDR3 is TGTGCCAGTAGTCTTACTAGCGGGATCCTCTCCTACAATGAGCAGTTCTTC. The encoded protein is CASSLTSGILSYNEQFF.

The chain links TRBV5-6 to TRBJ1-1; tentatively, D is TRBD1 (6 bases). The CDR3 extends over 14 amino acids. Trimming removed 4 bases from V and 3 bases from J, with 13 bases in between. Germline-derived CDR1 and CDR2 are SGHDT and YYEEEE. CDR3 nucleotide sequence: TGTGCCAGCAGCCTACAGGGTTTGGACACTGAAGCTTTCTTT. Translation gives CASSLQGLDTEAFF. Variable domain in full (rest from reference TRBV5-6 and TRBJ1-1): DAGVTQSPTHLIKTRGQQVTLRCSPKSGHDTVSWYQQALGQGPQFIFQYYEEEERQRGNFPDRFSGHQFPNYSSELNVNALLLGDSALYLCASSLQGLDTEAFFGQGTRLTVV.

The rearrangement uses TRBV5-1 and TRBJ1-5, with 10 positions matching TRBD1. Germline CDR1 and CDR2: SGHRS and YFSETQ. V shed 5 bases and J 6 bases; nucleotides not matched to a gene: 8. This CDR3 region has 15 residues. CDR3 sequence (DNA): TGCGCCAGCAGTATCGGACAGGGGGTCGGTCAGCCCCAGCATTTT. Amino acid sequence: CASSIGQGVGQPQHF.

The V gene is TRBV5-1, the J gene TRBJ2-3, with D unresolved. Trimming stripped 0 bases from V and 6 bases from J, with 20 bases between. From germline, CDR1 is SGHRS and CDR2 YFSETQ. The CDR3 is 17 amino acids. The CDR3 DNA follows: TGCGCCAGCAGCTTGGGTTTTGTGCGGTTCGATGGGGATACGCAGTATTTT. Protein: CASSLGFVRFDGDTQYF.

The gene calls are TRBV19 and TRBJ2-2, with TRBD1 matching over 9 bases. Germline V gene lookup returns CDR1 LNHDA and CDR2 SQIVND (reference sequence). Losses at the gene ends were 6 bases for V and 0 bases for J; bases not matched to a gene: 5. This CDR3 contains 16 residues. CDR3 amino acids: CASRDRGGSNTGELFF. In DNA, the CDR3 is TGTGCCAGTAGGGACAGGGGCGGGTCGAACACCGGGGAGCTGTTTTTT.

The chain couples TRBV28 to TRBJ2-5; 7 bases line up with TRBD2. Germline V gives CDR1 MDHEN, CDR2 SYDVKM. With V trimmed by 9 bases and J by 4 bases, 5 bases remained unmatched. The CDR3 is made up of 12 amino acids. The CDR3 DNA is TGTGCCAGTCGGCTAGCGGCAGAGACCCAGTACTTC. As protein: CASRLAAETQYF.

The chain joins TRBV9 to TRBJ1-3; D may be TRBD1 (5 bases). Germline V gene lookup returns CDR1 SGDLS and CDR2 YYNGEE. Between the trimmed V and J ends, which lost 0 bases and 0 bases, there was a span of 10 bases. CDR3 size: 16 residues. The CDR3 here is CASSVGQGTSGNTIYF. DNA for the CDR3: TGTGCCAGCAGCGTAGGGCAGGGCACCTCTGGAAACACCATATATTTT.

As concerns this clone: The same CDR3 is also encoded by other DNA sequences in this sample. The gene calls are TRBV5-1 and TRBJ1-4; 7 bases align to TRBD1. The germline CDR1 and CDR2 sequences are SGHRS and YFSETQ. V lost 4 bases and J lost 4; bases outside the gene matches: 7. There are 15 residues in the CDR3. As DNA, the CDR3 is TGCGCCAGCAGCCTAGGGACAGCCCTTAATGAAAAACTGTTTTTT. The encoded protein is CASSLGTALNEKLFF.

The chain carries TRBV5-5 and TRBJ1-5, with 9 bases matching TRBD1. Losses at the gene ends were 6 bases for V and 0 bases for J; bases not matched to a gene: 13. Germline-derived CDR1 and CDR2 are SGHKS and YYEKEE (reference sequence). The CDR3 sequence is 18 residues long. The CDR3: CASTLRLGQGGSNQPQHF. Written as DNA, the CDR3 is TGTGCCAGCACCCTTCGCTTGGGACAGGGAGGTAGCAATCAGCCCCAGCATTTT.

V gene TRBV5-5 combines with J gene TRBJ1-2, with 10 nucleotides matching TRBD1. Germline V gene sequence: CDR1 SGHKS, CDR2 YYEKEE (reference sequence). With 3 bases clipped from V and 6 bases from J, the junction kept 14 bases outside the gene matches. CDR3 length: 17 amino acids. DNA of the CDR3: TGTGCCAGCAGCTACACCGGGACAGGGGTGGAGGTGAATGGCTACACCTTC. Protein sequence: CASSYTGTGVEVNGYTF.

This chain uses TRBV28 with TRBJ2-7; D uncertain. The germline CDR1 and CDR2 sequences are MDHEN and SYDVKM. Trimming shortened V by 8 bases and J by 0 bases, and 14 bases separated the two germline ends. This CDR3 is built from 14 residues. As DNA, the CDR3 is TGTGCCAGCCCCCCCCGAGGCTACTCCTACGAGCAGTACTTC. This encodes CASPPRGYSYEQYF.

The chain has TRBV5-1 and TRBJ2-7; D is unresolved. Germline CDR1 reads SGHRS; CDR2 reads YFSETQ. V gave up 4 bases and J gave up 5 bases, with 10 bases separating them. The CDR3 contains 12 residues. CDR3 protein: CASSPNSDEQYF. The CDR3 DNA reads as TGCGCCAGCAGCCCGAACAGTGACGAGCAGTACTTC.

J is TRBJ2-7 and V is TRBV19, with 7 bases identical to TRBD2. Per the germline V gene, CDR1 is LNHDA and CDR2 is SQIVND (reference sequence). This CDR3 is 13 amino acids long. The trim removed 7 bases at V and 6 bases at J, leaving 9 bases unmatched. The CDR3 is CASTRTRSSEQYF. The CDR3 bases are TGTGCCAGTACCAGGACTAGGAGTAGCGAGCAGTACTTC.

The chain recombines TRBV5-5 with TRBJ2-2; tentative D call: TRBD2 (6 bases). The CDR3 contains 18 residues. The V gene lost 4 bases and the J gene lost 2 bases, with 21 bases spanning the gap. Germline loops: CDR1 SGHKS, CDR2 YYEKEE (reference sequence). In DNA form, the CDR3 reads TGTGCCAGCAGCCAAGGCGGGAATTTATTCCCTAACACCGGGGAGCTGTTTTTT. Translated: CASSQGGNLFPNTGELFF.

The V call is TRBV15, the J call TRBJ1-2, with unresolved D. The V and J ends lost 0 bases and 3 bases respectively, with 11 bases between them. Germline V gene data show CDR1 as LNHNV and CDR2 as YYDKDF (reference sequence). The CDR3 extends over 15 amino acids. CDR3 in DNA: TGTGCCACCAGCAGAGATTTGCGGGATGACTATGGCTACACCTTC. It specifies CATSRDLRDDYGYTF.